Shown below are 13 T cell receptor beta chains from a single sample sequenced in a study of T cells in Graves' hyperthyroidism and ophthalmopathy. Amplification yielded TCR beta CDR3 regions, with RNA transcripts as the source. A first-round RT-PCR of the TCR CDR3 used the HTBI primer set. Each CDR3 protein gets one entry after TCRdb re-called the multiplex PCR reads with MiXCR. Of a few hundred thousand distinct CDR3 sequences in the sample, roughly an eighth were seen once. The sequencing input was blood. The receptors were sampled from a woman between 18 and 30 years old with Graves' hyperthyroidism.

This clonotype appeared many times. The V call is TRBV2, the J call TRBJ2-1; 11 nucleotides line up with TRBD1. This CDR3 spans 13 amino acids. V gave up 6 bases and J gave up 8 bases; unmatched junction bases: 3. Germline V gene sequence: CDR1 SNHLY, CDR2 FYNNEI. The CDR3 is CASRGQGGDEQFF. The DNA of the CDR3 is TGTGCCAGCAGGGGACAGGGGGGGGATGAGCAGTTCTTC.

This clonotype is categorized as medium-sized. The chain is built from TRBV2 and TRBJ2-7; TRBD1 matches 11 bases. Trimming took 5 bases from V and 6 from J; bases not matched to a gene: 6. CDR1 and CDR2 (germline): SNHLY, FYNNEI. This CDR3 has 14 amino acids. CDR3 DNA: TGTGCCAGCAGTTTGGACAGGGGGCTGGGCGAGCAGTACTTC. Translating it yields CASSLDRGLGEQYF.

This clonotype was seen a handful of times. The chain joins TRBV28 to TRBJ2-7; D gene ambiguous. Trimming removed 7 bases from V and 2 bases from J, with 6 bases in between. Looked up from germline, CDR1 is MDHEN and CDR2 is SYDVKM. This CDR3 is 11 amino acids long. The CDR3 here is CASTSTYEQYF. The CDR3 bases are TGTGCCAGCACCAGCACCTACGAGCAGTACTTC.

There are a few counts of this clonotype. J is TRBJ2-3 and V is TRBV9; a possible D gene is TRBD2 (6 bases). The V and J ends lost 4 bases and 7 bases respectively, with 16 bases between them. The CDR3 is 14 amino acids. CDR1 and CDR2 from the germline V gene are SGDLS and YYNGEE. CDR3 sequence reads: CASSPRWGGNTQYF. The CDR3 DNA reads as TGTGCCAGCAGCCCTCGTTGGGGAGGAAATACGCAGTATTTT.

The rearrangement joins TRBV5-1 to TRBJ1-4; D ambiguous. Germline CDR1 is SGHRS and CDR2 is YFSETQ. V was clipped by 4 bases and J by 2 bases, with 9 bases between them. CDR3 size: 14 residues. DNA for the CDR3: TGCGCCAGCAGCCTGATGGGGACTAATGAAAAACTGTTTTTT. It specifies CASSLMGTNEKLFF.

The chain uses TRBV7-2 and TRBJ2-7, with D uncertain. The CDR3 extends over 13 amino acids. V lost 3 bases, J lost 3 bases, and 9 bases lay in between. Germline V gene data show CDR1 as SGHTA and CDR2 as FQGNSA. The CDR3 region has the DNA TGTGCCAGCAGCTTCAGGAGATACTACGAGCAGTACTTC. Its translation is CASSFRRYYEQYF.

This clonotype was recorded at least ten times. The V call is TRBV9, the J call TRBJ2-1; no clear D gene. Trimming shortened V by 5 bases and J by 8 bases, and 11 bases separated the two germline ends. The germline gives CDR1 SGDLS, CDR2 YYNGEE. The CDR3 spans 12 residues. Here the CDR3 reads CASSALGDEQFF. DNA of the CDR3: TGTGCCAGCAGTGCTTTGGGCGATGAGCAGTTCTTC.

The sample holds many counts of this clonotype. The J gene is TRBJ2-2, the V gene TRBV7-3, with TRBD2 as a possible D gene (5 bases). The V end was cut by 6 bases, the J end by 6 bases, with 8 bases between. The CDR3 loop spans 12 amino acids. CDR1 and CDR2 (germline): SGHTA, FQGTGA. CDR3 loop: CASSSSPGELFF. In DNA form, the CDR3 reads TGTGCCAGCAGTTCTAGCCCCGGGGAGCTGTTTTTT.

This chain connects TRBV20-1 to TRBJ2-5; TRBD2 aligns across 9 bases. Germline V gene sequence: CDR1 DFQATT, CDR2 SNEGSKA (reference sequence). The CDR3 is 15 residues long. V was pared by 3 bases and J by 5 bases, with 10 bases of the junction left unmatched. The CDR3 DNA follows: TGCAGTGCTAGTGACGCGGGGGGGCCGGGGGAGACCCAGTACTTC. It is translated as CSASDAGGPGETQYF.

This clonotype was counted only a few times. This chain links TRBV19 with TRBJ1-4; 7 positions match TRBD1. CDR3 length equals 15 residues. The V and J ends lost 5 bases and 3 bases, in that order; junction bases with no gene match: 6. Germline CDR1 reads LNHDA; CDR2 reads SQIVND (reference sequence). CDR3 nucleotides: TGTGCCAGTAGTCGACAGGGAAGCGCTAATGAAAAACTGTTTTTT. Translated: CASSRQGSANEKLFF.

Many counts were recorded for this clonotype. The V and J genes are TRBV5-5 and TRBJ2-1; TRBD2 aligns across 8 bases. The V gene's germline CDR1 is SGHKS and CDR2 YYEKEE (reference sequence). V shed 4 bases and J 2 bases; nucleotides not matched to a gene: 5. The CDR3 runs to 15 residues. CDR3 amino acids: CASSQRERTYNEQFF. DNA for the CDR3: TGTGCCAGCAGCCAGCGGGAGCGAACCTACAATGAGCAGTTCTTC.

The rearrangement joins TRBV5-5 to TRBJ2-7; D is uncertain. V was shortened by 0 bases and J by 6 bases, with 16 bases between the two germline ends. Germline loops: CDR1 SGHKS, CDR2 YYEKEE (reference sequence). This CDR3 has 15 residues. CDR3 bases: TGTGCCAGCAGCTTGGCCCCGGGCGCGGTTGGCGAGCAGTACTTC. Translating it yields CASSLAPGAVGEQYF.

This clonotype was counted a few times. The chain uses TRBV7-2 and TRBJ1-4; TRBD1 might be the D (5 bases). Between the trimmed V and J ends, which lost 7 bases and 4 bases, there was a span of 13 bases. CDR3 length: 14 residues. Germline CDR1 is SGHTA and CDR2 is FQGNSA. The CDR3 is CASTSDSINEKLFF. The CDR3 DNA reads TGTGCCAGCACCTCAGACAGTATTAATGAAAAACTGTTTTTT. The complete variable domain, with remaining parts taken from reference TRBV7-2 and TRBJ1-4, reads GAGVSQSPSNKVTEKGKDVELRCDPISGHTALYWYRQSLGQGLEFLIYFQGNSAPDKSGLPSDRFSAERTGGSVSTLTIQRTQQEDSAVYLCASTSDSINEKLFFGSGTQLSVL.